This T cell receptor (beta chain) was sequenced in a study of beta chain features in type 1 diabetes. V shed 1 base and J shed 6 bases, with 6 bases lying between them. This CDR3 has 12 residues. CDR1 SGDLS and CDR2 YYNGEE come from the germline V gene. Ten or more counts support this clone. Antigen specificity is unknown. Other nucleotide sequences from this sample produce the same CDR3. Study-level findings and limits: Researchers could not determine here whether HLA type influences TCRB rearrangement.

Cells sorted by CD45RO/CCR7/CD25/CD127/CD95/CD27 comprised CD4+ naive, central memory, regulatory and stem cell-like memory cells. Expressed TCRB transcripts were sequenced because the entire RNA isolate underwent reverse transcription. Clones were read by immunoSEQ multiplex PCR, and TCRdb kept only the in-frame ones, dropping some. The sample consists of roughly 450,000 clones, roughly 13% of them appearing once. This sequence originates from a man aged 25 to 45 in good health. The specimen was naive CD4+ T cells from blood. The V and J genes are TRBV9 and TRBJ2-3, with unresolved D. The CDR3 sequence: CASSVTGDTQYF. The CDR3 bases are TGTGCCAGCAGCGTAACCGGGGATACGCAGTATTTT. The full variable domain, its missing parts supplied by reference TRBV9 and TRBJ2-3, is DSGVTQTPKHLITATGQRVTLRCSPRSGDLSVYWYQQSLDQGLQFLIQYYNGEERAKGNILERFSAQQFPDLHSELNLSSLELGDSALYFCASSVTGDTQYFGPGTRLTVL.